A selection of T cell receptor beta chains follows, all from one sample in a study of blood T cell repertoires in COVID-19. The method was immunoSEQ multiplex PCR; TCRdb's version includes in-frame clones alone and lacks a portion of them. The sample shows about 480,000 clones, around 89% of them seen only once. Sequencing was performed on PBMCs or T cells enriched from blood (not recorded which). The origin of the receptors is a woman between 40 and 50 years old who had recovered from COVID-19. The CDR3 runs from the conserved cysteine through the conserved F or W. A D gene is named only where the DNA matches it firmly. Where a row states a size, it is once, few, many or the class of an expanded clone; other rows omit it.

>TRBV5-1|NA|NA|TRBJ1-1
CASSLRQYMNTEAFF
TGCGCCAGCAGCTTACGACAGTACATGAACACTGAAGCTTTCTTT
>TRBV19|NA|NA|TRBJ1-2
CASTDARRGGADYTF
TGTGCCAGTACCGACGCTCGGCGGGGGGGCGCGGACTACACCTTC
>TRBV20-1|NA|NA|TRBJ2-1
CSAHGKNEQFF
TGCAGTGCCCATGGCAAGAATGAGCAGTTCTTC
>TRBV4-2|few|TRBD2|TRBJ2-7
CASSFRLAESYEQYF
TGTGCCAGCAGCTTCCGACTAGCGGAGTCCTACGAGCAGTACTTC
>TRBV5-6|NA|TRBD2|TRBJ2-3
CASRRTSGYTDTQYF
TGTGCCAGCAGACGGACTAGCGGTTACACAGATACGCAGTATTTT
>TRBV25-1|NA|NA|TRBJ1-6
CASSPRDNNSPLHF
TGTGCCAGCAGTCCCCGGGACAATAATTCACCCCTCCACTTT
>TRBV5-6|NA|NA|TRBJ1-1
CASSLYAPLRLEAFF
TGTGCCAGCAGCTTGTACGCCCCCTTAAGACTTGAAGCTTTCTTT
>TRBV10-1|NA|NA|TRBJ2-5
CASSESGFKETQYF
TGCGCCAGCAGTGAATCGGGGTTTAAGGAGACCCAGTACTTC
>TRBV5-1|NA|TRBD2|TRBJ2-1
CASSWAGGPYNEQFF
TGCGCCAGCAGCTGGGCGGGAGGGCCTTACAATGAGCAGTTCTTC
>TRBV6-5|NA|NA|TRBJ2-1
CASSQYNEQFF
TGTGCCAGCAGTCAATACAATGAGCAGTTCTTC
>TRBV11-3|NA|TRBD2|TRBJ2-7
CASSSLAGGREQYF
TGTGCCAGCAGCTCCCTAGCGGGAGGGCGCGAGCAGTACTTC
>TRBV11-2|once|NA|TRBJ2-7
CASSSSPLNRVGHEQYF
TGTGCCAGCAGCTCTAGCCCCCTTAACAGGGTAGGCCACGAGCAGTACTTC
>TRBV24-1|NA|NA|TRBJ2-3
CATSGGTYRTDTQYF
TGTGCCACCAGTGGGGGGACATACCGCACAGATACGCAGTATTTT
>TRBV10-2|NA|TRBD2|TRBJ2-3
CASSDRTSGRNTQYF
TGCGCCAGCAGTGACAGGACTAGCGGGAGAAATACGCAGTATTTT
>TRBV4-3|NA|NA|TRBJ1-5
CASSQGLNQPQHF
TGCGCCAGCAGCCAAGGCCTAAATCAGCCCCAGCATTTT
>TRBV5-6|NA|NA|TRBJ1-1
CASSLGQGGTEAFF
TGTGCCAGCAGCTTGGGTCAGGGTGGAACTGAAGCTTTCTTT
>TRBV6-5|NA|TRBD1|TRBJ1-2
CASSRTGPYDGYTF
TGTGCCAGCAGTCGGACAGGGCCTTATGATGGCTACACCTTC
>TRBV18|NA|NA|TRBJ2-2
CASSPLIGNANTGELFF
TGTGCCAGCTCACCACTCATCGGGAACGCGAACACCGGGGAGCTGTTTTTT
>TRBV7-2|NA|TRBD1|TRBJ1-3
CASSLQGAQGNTIYF
TGTGCCAGCAGCCTACAGGGGGCGCAAGGAAACACCATATATTTT
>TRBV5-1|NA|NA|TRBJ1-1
CASTNQGSAFF
TGCGCCAGCACCAATCAGGGTAGTGCTTTCTTT
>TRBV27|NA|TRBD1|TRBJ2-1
CASSYLDRALDEQFF
TGTGCCAGCAGTTATCTGGACAGGGCTTTGGATGAGCAGTTCTTC
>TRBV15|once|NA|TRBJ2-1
CATSRDPSKFANEQFF
TGTGCCACCAGCAGAGATCCGAGCAAATTTGCGAATGAGCAGTTCTTC
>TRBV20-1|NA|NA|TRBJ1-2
CSASYGLQVYTF
TGCAGTGCTAGTTATGGGCTCCAGGTCTACACCTTC
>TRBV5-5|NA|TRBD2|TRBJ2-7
CASSSVRLALAGEQYF
TGTGCCAGCAGCTCAGTCCGACTAGCGTTGGCCGGCGAGCAGTACTTC
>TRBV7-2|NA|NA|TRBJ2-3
CASSLGAGPTDTQYF
TGTGCCAGCAGCTTAGGAGCGGGCCCCACAGATACGCAGTATTTT
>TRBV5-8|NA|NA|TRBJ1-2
CASSLRGGIGYTF
TGTGCCAGCAGCTTGCGGGGAGGGATTGGCTACACCTTC
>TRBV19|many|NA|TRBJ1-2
CASTPGPTFSGYTF
TGTGCCAGTACCCCAGGGCCGACGTTCTCTGGCTACACCTTC
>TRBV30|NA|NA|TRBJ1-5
CACDRSNQPQHF
TGTGCCTGCGACAGGAGCAATCAGCCCCAGCATTTT
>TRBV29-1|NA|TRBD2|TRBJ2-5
CSGVAGGGVETQYF
TGCAGCGGTGTAGCGGGAGGGGGGGTAGAGACCCAGTACTTC
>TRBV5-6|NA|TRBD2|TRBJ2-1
CASSLAGGRGEQFF
TGTGCCAGCAGCTTAGCGGGAGGCCGGGGTGAGCAGTTCTTC
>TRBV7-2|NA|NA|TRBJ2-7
CASSLWGAYEQYF
TGTGCCAGCAGCTTATGGGGAGCCTACGAGCAGTACTTC
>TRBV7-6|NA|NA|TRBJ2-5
CASSLVLAELRKETQYF
TGTGCCAGCAGCTTAGTCCTCGCGGAGTTAAGGAAAGAGACCCAGTACTTC
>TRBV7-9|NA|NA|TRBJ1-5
CASSYTTGNQPQHF
TGTGCCAGCAGTTATACAACAGGGAATCAGCCCCAGCATTTT
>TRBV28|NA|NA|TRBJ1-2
CASSPPAPRAYGYTF
TGTGCCAGCAGTCCACCGGCCCCGAGGGCGTATGGCTACACCTTC
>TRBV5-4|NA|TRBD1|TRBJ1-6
CASKNRQGSNSPLHF
TGTGCCAGCAAAAATCGACAGGGGTCCAATTCACCCCTCCACTTT
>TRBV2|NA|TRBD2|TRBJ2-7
CASSGRNPSGRTYEQYF
TGTGCCAGCAGTGGGAGGAATCCTAGCGGGAGGACTTACGAGCAGTACTTC
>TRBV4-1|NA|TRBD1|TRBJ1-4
CASSQRTGTGWEKLFF
TGCGCCAGCAGCCAGCGAACCGGGACAGGGTGGGAAAAACTGTTTTTT
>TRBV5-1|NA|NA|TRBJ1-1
CASSLVAPPNTEAFF
TGCGCCAGCAGCTTGGTAGCCCCGCCAAATACTGAAGCTTTCTTT
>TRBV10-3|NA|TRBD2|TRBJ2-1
CAISESTGLANNEQFF
TGTGCCATCAGTGAGTCGACGGGACTAGCTAACAATGAGCAGTTCTTC
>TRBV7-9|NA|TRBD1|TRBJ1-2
CASSPRPPTGSPYGYTF
TGTGCCAGCAGCCCGCGCCCGCCGACAGGGTCTCCCTATGGCTACACCTTC
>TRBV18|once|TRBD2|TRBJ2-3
CASSPAGLAADTQYF
TGTGCCAGCTCACCAGCGGGACTAGCGGCGGATACGCAGTATTTT
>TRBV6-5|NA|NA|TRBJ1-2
CASSRYRDGYTF
TGTGCCAGCAGTCGGTACAGGGATGGCTACACCTTC
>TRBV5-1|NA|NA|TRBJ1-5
CASSPDSINQPQHF
TGCGCCAGCAGCCCCGACAGCATCAATCAGCCCCAGCATTTT
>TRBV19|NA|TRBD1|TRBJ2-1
CAGQDAPTNEQFF
TGTGCCGGACAGGATGCCCCCACAAATGAGCAGTTCTTC
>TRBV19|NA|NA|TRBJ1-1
CASSIEGRGNTEAFF
TGTGCCAGTAGTATTGAGGGGCGGGGGAACACTGAAGCTTTCTTT
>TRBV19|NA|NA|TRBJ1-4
CASTPRGEKLFF
TGTGCCAGTACCCCCAGGGGTGAAAAACTGTTTTTT
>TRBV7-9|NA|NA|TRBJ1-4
CASSLRETNEKLFF
TGTGCCAGCAGCTTAAGAGAAACTAATGAAAAACTGTTTTTT
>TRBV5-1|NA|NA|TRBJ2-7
CASKEGSYEQYF
TGCGCCAGCAAGGAGGGTTCCTACGAGCAGTACTTC
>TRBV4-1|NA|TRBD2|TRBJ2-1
CASSPGLAGVLNEQFF
TGCGCCAGCAGCCCGGGACTAGCGGGAGTTCTCAATGAGCAGTTCTTC
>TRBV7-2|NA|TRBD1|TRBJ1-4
CASSRDSYEKLFF
TGTGCCAGCAGCCGGGACAGCTATGAAAAACTGTTTTTT